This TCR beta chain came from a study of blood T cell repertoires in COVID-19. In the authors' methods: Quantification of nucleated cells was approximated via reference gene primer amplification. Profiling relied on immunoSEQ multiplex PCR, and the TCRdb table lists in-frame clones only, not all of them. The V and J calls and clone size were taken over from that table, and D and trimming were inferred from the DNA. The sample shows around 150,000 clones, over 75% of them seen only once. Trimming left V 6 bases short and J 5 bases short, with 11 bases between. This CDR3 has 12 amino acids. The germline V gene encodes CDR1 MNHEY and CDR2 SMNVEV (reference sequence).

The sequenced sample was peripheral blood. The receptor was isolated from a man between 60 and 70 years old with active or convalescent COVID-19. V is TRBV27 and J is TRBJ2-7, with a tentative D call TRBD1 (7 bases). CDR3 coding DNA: TGTGCCAGCAGCCAGGGGGGTAACGAGCAGTACTTC. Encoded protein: CASSQGGNEQYF.